The 26 T cell receptor beta chains presented below share a single source sample, sequenced in a study of CD39 and CD103 CD8 tumor-infiltrating T cells. The repertoire was sequenced with immunoSEQ multiplex PCR; TCRdb's copy has only in-frame clones and lacks some. The table has roughly 18,000 clones, around nine tenths seen once. The sequencing sample was made of CD8+ T cells sorted from blood. The sample's subset: total memory CD8 T cells (CD45RA-CCR7+/-) from blood or uninvolved lymph node. These receptors were collected from a human donor with head and neck squamous cell carcinoma.

The V and J genes are TRBV5-5 and TRBJ1-6, with 8 bases matching TRBD1. Germline CDR1 reads SGHKS; CDR2 reads YYEKEE (reference sequence). The CDR3 runs 14 residues. The V gene end was trimmed by 2 bases and the J gene end by 10 bases; junction bases not matched to a gene: 5. The CDR3 spells CASSFGQGGSPLHF. The CDR3 DNA reads TGTGCCAGCAGCTTTGGACAGGGAGGATCACCCCTCCACTTT.

This clone occurred once. The chain links TRBV27 to TRBJ2-3, with a possible D match to TRBD2 (5 bases). Trimming shortened V by 5 bases and J by 4 bases, and 13 bases separated the two germline ends. This CDR3 is built from 14 residues. The germline CDR1 and CDR2 sequences are MNHEY and SMNVEV (reference sequence). CDR3 in amino acids: CASSEAEGADTQYF. CDR3 coding DNA: TGTGCCAGCAGTGAAGCTGAGGGCGCAGATACGCAGTATTTT.

V is TRBV4-1 and J is TRBJ1-2; TRBD1 matches 8 bases. The V gene's germline CDR1 is MGHRA and CDR2 YSYEKL. The CDR3 has 13 residues. The J segment lost 4 bases and the V segment lost 4 bases, leaving 2 bases of the junction unmatched. In DNA, the CDR3 is TGCGCCAGCAGCCCAGGGGGCGGCTATGGCTACACCTTC. This codes for CASSPGGGYGYTF.

The chain is built from TRBV27 and TRBJ2-7; TRBD1 or TRBD2 may be the D gene (6 bases each). V lost 6 bases and J lost 5, with 17 bases in between. Per germline, CDR1 MNHEY and CDR2 SMNVEV (reference sequence). The CDR3 sequence is 14 residues long. This CDR3 reads CASSQTGTGDEQYF. DNA for the CDR3: TGTGCCAGCAGCCAAACAGGGACGGGGGACGAGCAGTACTTC.

This clone appeared a single time. The chain carries TRBV7-3 and TRBJ2-3; 10 bases line up with TRBD1. The germline CDR1 and CDR2 sequences are SGHTA and FQGTGA. The CDR3 totals 18 residues. The V and J ends lost 2 bases and 0 bases, in that order; junction bases with no gene match: 8. CDR3 amino acids: CASSLGDRGRTSTDTQYF. CDR3 nucleotide sequence: TGTGCCAGCAGCTTAGGGGACAGGGGTAGGACTAGCACAGATACGCAGTATTTT.

The rearrangement uses TRBV4-1 and TRBJ2-7; D is perhaps TRBD1 or TRBD2 (6 bases each). The germline V and J ends were trimmed by 6 bases and 7 bases, with 22 bases remaining between them. Germline V CDR1 and CDR2: MGHRA, YSYEKL. This CDR3 spans 15 amino acids. CDR3 in amino acids: CASSYGGGLGREQYF. For the CDR3, the DNA is TGCGCCAGCAGTTACGGAGGGGGTCTGGGACGAGAGCAGTACTTC.

The chain uses TRBV2 and TRBJ1-4; the match to TRBD1 covers 9 bases. Germline V gene data show CDR1 as SNHLY and CDR2 as FYNNEI. The V gene end was trimmed by 6 bases and the J gene end by 2 bases; junction bases not matched to a gene: 10. The CDR3 is 17 residues long. CDR3 coding DNA: TGTGCCAGCAGAGTGGAGGCGGGACAGGGTACTAATGAAAAACTGTTTTTT. Its translation is CASRVEAGQGTNEKLFF. Complete variable domain (other parts from reference TRBV2 and TRBJ1-4): EPEVTQTPSHQVTQMGQEVILRCVPISNHLYFYWYRQILGQKVEFLVSFYNNEISEKSEIFDDQFSVERPDGSNFTLKIRSTKLEDSAMYFCASRVEAGQGTNEKLFFGSGTQLSVL.

The chain links TRBV30 to TRBJ1-4; no clear D. Germline values: CDR1 GTSNPN, CDR2 SVGIG (reference sequence). Trimming removed 4 bases at V and 8 bases at J, with 17 bases between. The CDR3 has 14 amino acids. The CDR3 loop is CAWTPRAGWEKLFF. The DNA of the CDR3 is TGTGCCTGGACTCCACGAGCGGGATGGGAAAAACTGTTTTTT. The variable domain in full, with the rest retrieved from reference TRBV30 and TRBJ1-4, is SQTIHQWPATLVQPVGSPLSLECTVEGTSNPNLYWYRQAAGRGLQLLFYSVGIGQISSEVPQNLSASRPQDRQFILSSKKLLLSDSGFYLCAWTPRAGWEKLFFGSGTQLSVL.

V usage is TRBV6-6 and J usage is TRBJ1-2, with D possibly matching TRBD1 (5 bases). The CDR3 loop spans 15 amino acids. V was cut by 0 bases and J by 4 bases, with 12 bases left in between. Germline V lookup: CDR1 MNHNY, CDR2 SVGAGI (reference sequence). Written as DNA, the CDR3 is TGTGCCAGCAGTTACTCGACAGATTATGTCTATGGCTACACCTTC. Protein product: CASSYSTDYVYGYTF.

The chain links TRBV4-1 to TRBJ2-7; D unclear. The V gene lost 0 bases and the J gene lost 3 bases, with 12 bases spanning the gap. CDR1 is MGHRA, CDR2 YSYEKL, per germline. There are 15 residues in the CDR3. For the CDR3, the DNA is TGCGCCAGCAGCCAAGATCGCCTTCTGTACTACGAGCAGTACTTC. Translation gives CASSQDRLLYYEQYF.

The chain uses TRBV12-5 and TRBJ1-2; 11 bases are shared with TRBD1. With V trimmed by 2 bases and J by 7 bases, 3 bases remained unmatched. This CDR3 contains 14 residues. Germline CDR1 and CDR2: LGHNT and FRNRAP. The CDR3 nucleotides read TGTGCTAGTGGTTTGTCCGGGACAGGGGGTGGCTACACCTTC. Protein product: CASGLSGTGGGYTF.

The rearrangement uses TRBV19 and TRBJ2-1; the match to TRBD2 covers 7 bases. J lost 0 bases, V lost 8 bases, and 10 bases had no gene match. Germline V lookup: CDR1 LNHDA, CDR2 SQIVND (reference sequence). The CDR3 loop spans 16 amino acids. CDR3 DNA: TGTGCCAGTGGGGAGGTAGCGGGTAGCTCCTACAATGAGCAGTTCTTC. This sequence encodes CASGEVAGSSYNEQFF.

The V and J genes are TRBV9 and TRBJ2-1; no clear D. The germline V and J ends were trimmed by 4 bases and 9 bases, with 20 bases remaining between them. The length of the CDR3 is 15 residues. Germline CDR1 is SGDLS and CDR2 is YYNGEE. CDR3 protein: CASSPGRAPLIEQFF. The CDR3 DNA is TGTGCCAGCAGCCCTGGTCGAGCCCCCTTGATTGAGCAGTTCTTC.

The chain links TRBV10-3 to TRBJ1-1; 9 bases agree with TRBD1. The germline V gene encodes CDR1 ENHRY and CDR2 SYGVKD. The trim removed 6 bases at V and 1 base at J, leaving 3 bases unmatched. The CDR3 has 14 amino acids. Here the CDR3 DNA reads TGTGCCATCAGGCCGACAGGGGGGAACACTGAAGCTTTCTTT. Protein sequence: CAIRPTGGNTEAFF.

The rearrangement uses TRBV7-2 and TRBJ1-1; 9 bases are a match to TRBD1. Germline CDR1 reads SGHTA; CDR2 reads FQGNSA. This CDR3 region has 15 residues. V lost 1 base to trimming and J lost 7 bases; unmatched junction nucleotides: 7. The CDR3: CASSLEGTGYGEAFF. CDR3 in DNA: TGTGCCAGCAGCTTAGAAGGGACAGGGTACGGTGAAGCTTTCTTT.

The chain combines TRBV27 with TRBJ1-1; no definite D call. V was trimmed by 0 bases and J by 1 base, leaving 6 bases between them. Germline CDR1 is MNHEY and CDR2 is SMNVEV (reference sequence). The CDR3 spans 14 residues. CDR3 coding DNA: TGTGCCAGCAGTTTATCGTTGGGGAACACTGAAGCTTTCTTT. Its translation: CASSLSLGNTEAFF.

This rearrangement joins TRBV19 to TRBJ2-1, with 15 positions matching TRBD2. The CDR3 is made up of 19 amino acids. Losses at the gene ends were 7 bases for V and 0 bases for J; bases not matched to a gene: 10. Germline-derived CDR1 and CDR2 are LNHDA and SQIVND (reference sequence). CDR3 in amino acids: CASTTGTSGGPSSYNEQFF. DNA for the CDR3: TGTGCCAGTACTACCGGGACTAGCGGGGGGCCAAGCTCCTACAATGAGCAGTTCTTC. The whole variable domain, remainder taken from reference TRBV19 and TRBJ2-1, is DGGITQSPKYLFRKEGQNVTLSCEQNLNHDAMYWYRQDPGQGLRLIYYSQIVNDFQKGDIAEGYSVSREKKESFPLTVTSAQKNPTAFYLCASTTGTSGGPSSYNEQFFGPGTRLTVL.

This chain joins TRBV6-1 and TRBJ2-7; D is possibly TRBD1 (7 bases). Germline CDR1 reads MNHNS; CDR2 reads SASEGT. V gave up 1 base and J gave up 7 bases, with 23 bases separating them. The CDR3 runs to 17 residues. CDR3 DNA sequence: TGTGCCAGCAGTGAAGAAGGGGCAGGGGGAGGAATGTTAGAGCAGTACTTC. Amino acid sequence: CASSEEGAGGGMLEQYF.

This chain connects TRBV7-9 to TRBJ2-1; 8 nucleotides line up with TRBD2. The CDR3 runs to 16 residues. Per the germline V gene, CDR1 is SEHNR and CDR2 is FQNEAQ (reference sequence). J was trimmed by 4 bases and V by 6 bases; bases with no gene match: 11. DNA for the CDR3: TGTGCCAGCAGAATAGGGGGACTAGGTTCGTACAATGAGCAGTTCTTC. It specifies CASRIGGLGSYNEQFF.

This chain connects TRBV5-6 to TRBJ2-2; 8 bases fit TRBD1. Germline lookup yields CDR1 SGHDT and CDR2 YYEEEE. J was trimmed by 3 bases and V by 7 bases; bases with no gene match: 8. The CDR3 is 15 amino acids. The CDR3 DNA reads as TGTGCCAGCTGGACAGGGACCGAGTACACCGGGGAGCTGTTTTTT. The encoded protein is CASWTGTEYTGELFF.

This clone was picked up one time. The CDR3 nucleotides are TGTGCCAGCAGACAAAAGGGGGGCGGGTACTACGAGCAGTACTTC. Translating gives CASRQKGGGYYEQYF. The chain employs TRBV6-1 and TRBJ2-7, with D perhaps being TRBD1 or TRBD2 (6 bases each). The V gene's germline CDR1 is MNHNS and CDR2 SASEGT. There are 15 residues in the CDR3. Trimming pared 6 bases from V and 3 bases from J, leaving 18 bases between.

The gene calls are TRBV15 and TRBJ1-2, with D unclear. CDR3 length equals 14 residues. Germline V gene lookup returns CDR1 LNHNV and CDR2 YYDKDF (reference sequence). V was pared by 5 bases and J by 2 bases, with 12 bases between. CDR3 sequence: CATSPPGENYGYTF. CDR3 coding DNA: TGTGCCACCAGCCCCCCCGGGGAAAACTATGGCTACACCTTC.

This chain uses TRBV19 with TRBJ2-7, with D tentatively TRBD1 (6 bases). V shed 4 bases and J shed 4 bases, with 17 bases lying between them. CDR1 is LNHDA, CDR2 SQIVND, per germline (reference sequence). The CDR3 has 15 residues. Here the CDR3 DNA reads TGTGCCAGTAGTACACAGGGATACGGATATTACGAGCAGTACTTC. Encoded protein: CASSTQGYGYYEQYF. The whole variable domain, remainder taken from reference TRBV19 and TRBJ2-7, is DGGITQSPKYLFRKEGQNVTLSCEQNLNHDAMYWYRQDPGQGLRLIYYSQIVNDFQKGDIAEGYSVSREKKESFPLTVTSAQKNPTAFYLCASSTQGYGYYEQYFGPGTRLTVT.

Concerning this clone itself: The same CDR3 arises from other DNA sequences in this sample as well. This CDR3 reads CASSLGGGTEAFF. CDR3 nucleotides: TGCGCCAGCAGTCTGGGCGGGGGGACTGAAGCTTTCTTT. J is TRBJ1-1 and V is TRBV5-1, with a possible D match to TRBD1 (5 bases). The length of the CDR3 is 13 residues. V lost 5 bases and J lost 5, with 13 bases in between. CDR1 is SGHRS and CDR2 is YFSETQ in the germline V gene.

This rearrangement joins TRBV7-3 to TRBJ2-3; TRBD2 is a possible D gene (6 bases). The CDR3 has 13 residues. In germline, CDR1 is SGHTA, CDR2 FQGTGA. V was trimmed by 8 bases and J by 2 bases, leaving 11 bases between them. The CDR3 is CASGGGPTDTQYF. The CDR3 DNA is TGTGCCAGCGGAGGAGGGCCCACAGATACGCAGTATTTT.

CDR3 loop: CASSLGLGATGEQFF. The CDR3 nucleotides read TGTGCCAGCAGCTTAGGCCTGGGGGCGACAGGTGAGCAGTTCTTC. The rearrangement links TRBV13 to TRBJ2-1, with D tentatively TRBD1 (6 bases). Trimming took 0 bases from V and 9 from J, leaving 15 bases between them. CDR3 size: 15 residues. Germline CDR1 is PRHDT and CDR2 is FYEKMQ (reference sequence).